Listed below are T cell receptor beta chains from one sample, sequenced in a study of cytomegalovirus exposure and HLA in healthy donors. Libraries were prepared by immunoSEQ multiplex PCR; TCRdb keeps only in-frame clonotypes and omits some of them. The sample lists roughly 130,000 clones, roughly 80% occurring once. Sequencing was performed on PBMCs. These receptors were collected from a woman in her forties or fifties in good health and CMV-seropositive. The CDR3 runs from the conserved cysteine through the conserved F or W. A D gene is named only where the DNA matches it firmly. Clone sizes are given selectively: once, few, many, or a class where the clone is expanded.

v_gene	abundance	d_gene	j_gene	CDR3nt	CDR3aa
TRBV5-1	.	.	TRBJ2-3	TGCGCCAGCAGCTTGGGGGGGCAGAGCACAGATACGCAGTATTTT	CASSLGGQSTDTQYF
TRBV19	.	.	TRBJ2-3	TGTGCCAGTAGTACGGACAGCCGCATAGGTACGCAGTATTTT	CASSTDSRIGTQYF
TRBV5-1	.	TRBD2	TRBJ2-5	TGCGCCAGCAGCTCCGGGATAGCGGGGGGACAAGAGACCCAGTACTTC	CASSSGIAGGQETQYF
TRBV5-1	few	.	TRBJ2-7	TGCGCCAGCAGCTTGGAGAGCAACGAGCAGTACTTC	CASSLESNEQYF
TRBV28	.	.	TRBJ1-2	TGTGCCAGTGAAACAGCTAACTATGGCTACACCTTC	CASETANYGYTF
TRBV7-2	.	.	TRBJ1-2	TGTGCCAGCATCGACTCCGGGTTAGGATATGGCTACACCTTC	CASIDSGLGYGYTF
TRBV5-1	.	TRBD2	TRBJ2-3	TGCGCCAGCAGCCCCAGGACTAGCGAAGCAGATACGCAGTATTTT	CASSPRTSEADTQYF
TRBV7-9	.	.	TRBJ2-7	TGTGCCAGCAGCTTTCCTGACACAGGGCGCTCCTACGAGCAGTACTTC	CASSFPDTGRSYEQYF
TRBV4-1	.	TRBD1	TRBJ2-7	TGCGCCAGCAGCCAAGGGCCCCGGACAGGGGGTAACGAGCAGTACTTC	CASSQGPRTGGNEQYF
TRBV28	few	TRBD1	TRBJ1-2	TGTGCCAGCAGTTACATCGTCGGACAGGGGGCGAACTATGGCTACACCTTC	CASSYIVGQGANYGYTF
TRBV5-5	.	TRBD1	TRBJ1-2	TGTGCCAGCAGCTTGGGGGACAGGGGGTTCTACGGCTACACCTTC	CASSLGDRGFYGYTF
TRBV19	.	.	TRBJ1-5	TGTGCCAGTAGTATGGAACGGGGTCAGCCCCAGCATTTT	CASSMERGQPQHF
TRBV5-1	.	.	TRBJ2-3	TGCGCCAGCAGCCGGGTTACCACAGATACGCAGTATTTT	CASSRVTTDTQYF
TRBV7-3	.	.	TRBJ2-1	TGTGCCAGCAGCAGTAGCGGAGGCCAGAATGAGCAGTTCTTC	CASSSSGGQNEQFF
TRBV18	.	.	TRBJ2-2	TGTGCCAGCTCACCAGGGCAGCAGAACACCGGGGAGCTGTTTTTT	CASSPGQQNTGELFF
TRBV6-1	.	.	TRBJ1-1	TGTGCCAGCAGTGTCGACAGGAGTAACACTGAAGCTTTCTTT	CASSVDRSNTEAFF
TRBV19	.	.	TRBJ2-2	TGTGCCAGTAAGACAGACACGAACACCGGGGAGCTGTTTTTT	CASKTDTNTGELFF
TRBV5-4	once	TRBD1	TRBJ2-3	TGTGCCAGCAGGGGCTGGACAGGGGGAGGTACAGATACGCAGTATTTT	CASRGWTGGGTDTQYF
TRBV2	once	.	TRBJ1-6	TGTGCCAGCAGACCGAGGGGGGGTTCACCCCTCCACTTT	CASRPRGGSPLHF
TRBV27	.	TRBD2	TRBJ2-7	TGTGCCAGCAGCGTCTGGGGGGGGAACTTCGAGCAGTACTTC	CASSVWGGNFEQYF
TRBV19	once	.	TRBJ2-7	TGTGCCAGTAGTATAGCCCTCCGGCGGACATACGAGCAGTACTTC	CASSIALRRTYEQYF
TRBV7-2	once	TRBD2	TRBJ2-4	TGTGCCAGCAGCTTAGAGGCGCGGGGGAGCACCAAAAACATTCAGTACTTC	CASSLEARGSTKNIQYF
TRBV6-1	.	.	TRBJ2-7	TGTGCCAGCAGAGGCGGTCCCTACGAGCAGTACTTC	CASRGGPYEQYF
TRBV27	.	.	TRBJ2-7	TGTGCCAGCAGAGCAGGGCACGCCTACGAGCAGTACTTC	CASRAGHAYEQYF
TRBV7-7	.	.	TRBJ2-1	TGTGCTAGCAGCTTGGGCATAAGCTCCTACAATGAGCAGTTCTTC	CASSLGISSYNEQFF
TRBV5-1	.	TRBD1	TRBJ1-3	TGCGCCAGCAGCTCCACAGGGGGCCAGCTAAACACCATATATTTT	CASSSTGGQLNTIYF
TRBV10-3	.	.	TRBJ1-1	TGTGCCATCACCGAACAAGGAGTGAACACTGAAGCTTTCTTT	CAITEQGVNTEAFF
TRBV6-6	.	TRBD2	TRBJ2-2	TGTGCCAGCAGGTCCGGGACTAGTGGGACCGGGGAGCTGTTTTTT	CASRSGTSGTGELFF
TRBV30	.	.	TRBJ1-4	TGTGCCTGGACCGGACTGGGGACTAATGAAAAACTGTTTTTT	CAWTGLGTNEKLFF
TRBV11-2	.	TRBD2	TRBJ2-3	TGTGCCAGCAGCTCCGGGACTAGCGGGGGCGCAGATACGCAGTATTTT	CASSSGTSGGADTQYF
TRBV6-1	once	.	TRBJ1-6	TGTGCCAGCAGAAATGTGGACAGATATAATTCACCCCTCCACTTT	CASRNVDRYNSPLHF
TRBV7-3	few	TRBD1	TRBJ1-3	TGTGCCAGCAGCCTGGGGACAGGGGCTGGAAACACCATATATTTT	CASSLGTGAGNTIYF
TRBV9	.	TRBD2	TRBJ2-7	TGTGCCAGCAGCGTAGGGACTAGCGGGGGCTACGAGCAGTACTTC	CASSVGTSGGYEQYF
TRBV5-1	.	.	TRBJ1-1	TGCGCCAGCAGCTCAAGGGGGGGGTCCGGCACTGAAGCTTTCTTT	CASSSRGGSGTEAFF
TRBV7-2	.	.	TRBJ1-5	TGTGCCAGCAGCTTCGGGGGGGGCTATAGCAATCAGCCCCAGCATTTT	CASSFGGGYSNQPQHF
TRBV28	.	TRBD1	TRBJ1-2	TGTGCCAGCAGGGACAGGGGAATCTATGGCTACACCTTC	CASRDRGIYGYTF
TRBV30	.	.	TRBJ2-2	TGTGCCTGGAGTGACCTCTCCCGGGTAACCGGGGAGCTGTTTTTT	CAWSDLSRVTGELFF
TRBV6-4	.	.	TRBJ2-3	TGTGCCAGCAGTGACGTCGGGGGACGGGCAGATACGCAGTATTTT	CASSDVGGRADTQYF
TRBV28	.	.	TRBJ1-2	TGTGCCAGCAGAGGGGGGGCAGCCGAGAAGACTAACTATGGCTACACCTTC	CASRGGAAEKTNYGYTF
TRBV4-1	.	TRBD1	TRBJ2-3	TGCGCCAGCAGCCAAGATTATGGTCGAGGGGGCGCAGATACGCAGTATTTT	CASSQDYGRGGADTQYF
TRBV5-1	once	TRBD1	TRBJ1-1	TGCGCCAGCAGGGTTGGACAGGGCAGCACTGAAGCTTTCTTT	CASRVGQGSTEAFF
TRBV30	.	.	TRBJ1-2	TGTGCCTGGAGCGCCACAGGGCCCTATGGCTACACCTTC	CAWSATGPYGYTF